This T cell receptor beta chain was captured in a study of shared clonotypes between healthy human individuals. General study findings and limits: Memory subsets generally showed lower estimated richness than naive subsets.

The data were produced by immunoSEQ multiplex PCR, yet TCRdb's version contains in-frame clones alone and is incomplete. Seen here are millions of clones, around 90% observed once, and the top ten hold under 0.15%. This CDR3 has 16 amino acids. V shed 6 bases and J 7 bases; nucleotides not matched to a gene: 17. In germline, CDR1 is MNHEY, CDR2 SMNVEV (reference sequence). Concerning this clone itself: As yet, its antigen is unknown.

Memory CD4+ cells were the fraction left after CD45RA+ naive selection. The sequence derives from a man between 18 and 29 years old in good health. The sequenced sample was naive CD4+ T cells sorted from blood. Subset meaning: CD45RA+ positively selected. The chain uses TRBV27 and TRBJ2-5, with TRBD1 identical over 7 bases. The CDR3 reads CASSRASEGAYGTQYF. For the CDR3, the DNA is TGTGCCAGCAGCCGGGCGTCTGAGGGGGCTTATGGGACCCAGTACTTC.